A single sample is the source of the 16 T cell receptor beta chains below, sequenced in a study of CD8+CD57+ T cells in acquired aplastic anemia. Investigators profiled TCR beta VDJ and CDR3 from genomic DNA template. Each CDR3 protein is one row after TCRdb ran MiXCR on the reads. The repertoire holds roughly 200,000 distinct CDR3 sequences, with 61% as singletons. Material for sequencing was sorted CD4+, CD8+, or CD8+CD57+ T cells (not recorded which) from PBMCs. Receptors originate from a human donor in good health.

In this sample, this clonotype turned up a few times. V gene TRBV24-1 combines with J gene TRBJ2-5; the match to TRBD1 covers 7 bases. Germline V gene lookup returns CDR1 KGHDR and CDR2 SFDVKD. The CDR3 contains 13 residues. Germline trimming cut 4 bases from V and 5 bases from J; bases unmatched to any gene: 3. This CDR3 is CATSDRDSETQYF. The CDR3 DNA follows: TGTGCCACCAGTGACCGGGACAGCGAGACCCAGTACTTC.

The chain combines TRBV20-1 with TRBJ2-3, with D unclear. The CDR3 has 11 residues. Trimming took off 0 bases at V and 4 bases at J, with 2 bases between the two ends. Germline V lookup: CDR1 DFQATT, CDR2 SNEGSKA (reference sequence). In nucleotides, the CDR3 is TGCAGTGCTAGAGACCCAGATACGCAGTATTTT. This gives the protein CSARDPDTQYF.

The V gene is TRBV9, the J gene TRBJ2-7, with a tentative D call TRBD1 (5 bases). The V gene's germline CDR1 is SGDLS and CDR2 YYNGEE. This CDR3 is built from 14 residues. Trimming left V 0 bases short and J 4 bases short, with 11 bases between. For the CDR3, the DNA is TGTGCCAGCAGCGTAGGACAAAGGGGATACGAGCAGTACTTC. Encoded protein: CASSVGQRGYEQYF.

The chain carries TRBV7-2 and TRBJ2-2; D gene unclear. Germline lookup yields CDR1 SGHTA and CDR2 FQGNSA. The CDR3 runs 15 residues. The V end lost 5 bases, the J end lost 7 bases, and 17 bases lay between the germline ends. The CDR3 nucleotides read TGTGCCAGCAGCCCCACTTTAGGGCTAGGCGGGGAGCTGTTTTTT. Protein product: CASSPTLGLGGELFF. The complete variable domain, with remaining parts taken from reference TRBV7-2 and TRBJ2-2, reads GAGVSQSPSNKVTEKGKDVELRCDPISGHTALYWYRQSLGQGLEFLIYFQGNSAPDKSGLPSDRFSAERTGGSVSTLTIQRTQQEDSAVYLCASSPTLGLGGELFFGEGSRLTVL.

This clonotype was seen a single time. This chain uses TRBV29-1 with TRBJ2-7; D gene uncertain. The CDR3 extends over 12 amino acids. V was trimmed by 8 bases and J by 3 bases, leaving 14 bases between them. Germline V CDR1 and CDR2: SQVTM, ANQGSEA. The CDR3 reads CSSPLWNYEQYF. DNA of the CDR3: TGCAGCTCACCACTGTGGAACTACGAGCAGTACTTC.

The V and J genes are TRBV19 and TRBJ1-3; D unresolved. Between the trimmed V and J ends, which lost 7 bases and 4 bases, there was a span of 14 bases. The CDR3 length is 14 residues. Germline lookup yields CDR1 LNHDA and CDR2 SQIVND (reference sequence). The CDR3 DNA is TGTGCCAGTATCCCCGTCGGGGTCGGAAACACCATATATTTT. As protein: CASIPVGVGNTIYF. The entire variable domain, with the rest obtained from reference TRBV19 and TRBJ1-3, is as follows: DGGITQSPKYLFRKEGQNVTLSCEQNLNHDAMYWYRQDPGQGLRLIYYSQIVNDFQKGDIAEGYSVSREKKESFPLTVTSAQKNPTAFYLCASIPVGVGNTIYFGEGSWLTVV.

This clonotype has more than one count but fewer than ten. The J gene is TRBJ2-5, the V gene TRBV9; 7 nucleotides match TRBD2. V gave up 0 bases and J gave up 1 base; unmatched junction bases: 0. Germline V gene lookup returns CDR1 SGDLS and CDR2 YYNGEE. The CDR3 extends over 14 amino acids. The CDR3 DNA is TGTGCCAGCAGCGTAGCGGGGGGCCAAGAGACCCAGTACTTC. It is translated as CASSVAGGQETQYF.

There are many counts of this clonotype. The chain links TRBV10-3 to TRBJ1-5, with a tentative D call TRBD1 (5 bases). The CDR3 loop spans 13 amino acids. Germline-derived CDR1 and CDR2 are ENHRY and SYGVKD. Trimming shortened V by 2 bases and J by 8 bases, and 10 bases separated the two germline ends. The CDR3: CAISETGGEPQHF. The CDR3 DNA is TGTGCCATCAGTGAGACAGGCGGAGAGCCCCAGCATTTT.

As concerns this clonotype: One end of the junction is discordant with germline, which a read error may explain. The chain recombines TRBV20-1 with TRBJ2-7; D may be TRBD1 (6 bases). CDR1 and CDR2 (germline): DFQATT, SNEGSKA (reference sequence). This CDR3 region has 12 residues. The CDR3 DNA follows: TGCGGTGCTAGAGGGGGTTTCTACGAGCAGTACTTC. The encoded protein is CGARGGFYEQYF.

This clonotype has a count of ten or more. This chain links TRBV7-3 with TRBJ2-7; 7 bases are shared with TRBD2. J gave up 3 bases and V 2 bases, and 10 bases lay outside the gene matches. The germline gives CDR1 SGHTA, CDR2 FQGTGA. This CDR3 spans 16 amino acids. Here the CDR3 DNA reads TGTGCCAGCAGCTTAGGGTGGGCGGGAGACAACTACGAGCAGTACTTC. Its translation: CASSLGWAGDNYEQYF.

The chain combines TRBV7-9 with TRBJ2-6; D might be TRBD1 or TRBD2, each matching 5 bases. Germline-derived CDR1 and CDR2 are SEHNR and FQNEAQ (reference sequence). The CDR3 length is 17 residues. V lost 3 bases to trimming and J lost 4 bases, with 16 bases between them. The CDR3, as DNA: TGTGCCAGCAGCTTTCAGGGTCCGGGGCGAGGGGCCAACGTCCTGACTTTC. Its protein product is CASSFQGPGRGANVLTF.

The count of this clonotype is one. V gene TRBV10-3 combines with J gene TRBJ2-5; TRBD1 matches 8 bases. The CDR3 spans 15 residues. V lost 10 bases, J lost 4 bases, and 14 bases stayed unmatched. Per the germline V gene, CDR1 is ENHRY and CDR2 is SYGVKD. The CDR3 bases are TGTGCCAGCAGCCCCCAGGACAGGGATAGAGAGACCCAGTACTTC. Translation: CASSPQDRDRETQYF.

This clonotype was counted ten times or more. V and J are TRBV5-1 and TRBJ2-2; the D is unclear. This CDR3 contains 12 residues. Germline V gene sequence: CDR1 SGHRS, CDR2 YFSETQ. V shed 9 bases and J shed 3 bases, with 9 bases lying between them. Here the CDR3 reads CAIRPDTGELFF. CDR3 in DNA: TGCGCCATTCGTCCCGACACCGGGGAGCTGTTTTTT.

On this clonotype itself: Being one base from a much bigger clone, this may be a read error. The rearrangement joins TRBV5-5 to TRBJ1-2; D gene uncertain. The length of the CDR3 is 15 residues. Germline V gives CDR1 SGHKS, CDR2 YYEKEE (reference sequence). The ends were cut back, 2 bases at V and 4 bases at J, with 15 bases in the middle. The CDR3 nucleotides read TGTGCCAGCAGCTTAGACCCCCGACCCCTCTATGGCTACACCTTC. This sequence encodes CASSLDPRPLYGYTF.

This clonotype was picked up many times. V usage is TRBV5-1 and J usage is TRBJ2-1; D gene uncertain. V was trimmed by 1 base and J by 3 bases, leaving 11 bases between them. The CDR3 is 15 residues long. Germline V CDR1 and CDR2: SGHRS, YFSETQ. The CDR3 is CASSLIRNDYNEQFF. CDR3 nucleotides: TGCGCCAGCAGCTTGATTAGAAACGACTACAATGAGCAGTTCTTC.

The rearrangement joins TRBV15 to TRBJ2-3, with a tentative D call TRBD1 (5 bases). V dropped 0 bases and J dropped 4 bases, with 17 bases sitting between them. This CDR3 contains 17 residues. From germline, CDR1 is LNHNV and CDR2 YYDKDF (reference sequence). The CDR3 here is CATSRDSIRVSADTQYF. The CDR3 DNA follows: TGTGCCACCAGCAGAGATTCGATCAGGGTATCAGCAGATACGCAGTATTTT.